The clone carrying this T cell receptor beta chain appeared many times. Its antigen is undetermined. The data stem from a study of CD8 T cells in ankylosing spondylitis. Study-level findings and limits: A TCR beta motif made of roughly eight highly homologous variants seemed typical of ankylosing spondylitis blood.

Quantitative barcoded 5'-RACE was used to prepare TCR beta libraries. TCRdb called the 5' RACE reads again in MiXCR, with one record for every CDR3 protein. This sample has 750,000 to 850,000 distinct CDR3 sequences, with roughly 10% found just once. This clonotype was sampled from a male donor with ankylosing spondylitis. Material for sequencing was blood, either unsorted or a sorted T cell fraction (not recorded which).

In DNA, the CDR3 is TGCGCCAGCAGCCAAGGAGGACATCGAACAGATACGCAGTATTTT. As protein: CASSQGGHRTDTQYF. This rearrangement joins TRBV4-3 to TRBJ2-3, with D possibly being TRBD1 (5 bases). The CDR3 totals 15 residues. Germline CDR1 and CDR2: LGHNA and YSLEER. V gave up 1 base and J gave up 3 bases, with 11 bases separating them.